The clone carrying this T cell receptor beta chain was picked up a small number of times. Its specificity is unknown. TCRdb passed the 5' RACE reads through MiXCR, listing each CDR3 protein once. The data hold about 630,000 distinct CDR3 sequences, with more than 9% observed a single time. CDR1 DFQATT and CDR2 SNEGSKA come from the germline V gene (reference sequence). CDR3 length: 14 amino acids. V dropped 2 bases and J dropped 1; count of bases not matched to a gene: 2. The data are from a study of T cells after yellow fever vaccination. Overall study results and limits: When the response was secondary, it was weaker but reached its peak faster, day 5 versus 15.

The rearrangement links TRBV20-1 to TRBJ2-5, with 9 bases that match TRBD1. The sequence derives from a man under 40 who received the YFV17D yellow fever vaccine. The starting material was PBMCs, obtained on the day of the yellow fever booster vaccination. The CDR3 sequence is CSARRDRVQETQYF. The CDR3 DNA reads as TGCAGTGCTAGAAGGGACAGGGTCCAAGAGACCCAGTACTTC.